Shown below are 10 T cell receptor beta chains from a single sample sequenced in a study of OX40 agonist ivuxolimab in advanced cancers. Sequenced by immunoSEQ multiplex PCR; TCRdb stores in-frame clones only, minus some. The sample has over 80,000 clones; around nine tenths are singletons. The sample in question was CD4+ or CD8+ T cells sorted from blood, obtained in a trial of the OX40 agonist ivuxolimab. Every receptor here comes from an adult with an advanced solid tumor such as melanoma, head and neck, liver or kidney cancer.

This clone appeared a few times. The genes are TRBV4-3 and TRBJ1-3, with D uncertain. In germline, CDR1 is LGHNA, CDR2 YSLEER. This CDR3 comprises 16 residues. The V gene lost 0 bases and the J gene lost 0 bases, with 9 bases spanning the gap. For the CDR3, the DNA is TGCGCCAGCAGCCAAGATGGCTGGGTCTCTGGAAACACCATATATTTT. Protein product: CASSQDGWVSGNTIYF.

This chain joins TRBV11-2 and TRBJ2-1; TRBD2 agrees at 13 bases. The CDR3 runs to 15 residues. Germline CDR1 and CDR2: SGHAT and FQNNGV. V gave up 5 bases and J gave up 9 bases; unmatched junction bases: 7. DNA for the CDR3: TGTGCCAGCAGCCGCGGACTAGCGGGAGTGGGTGAGCAGTTCTTC. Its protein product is CASSRGLAGVGEQFF.

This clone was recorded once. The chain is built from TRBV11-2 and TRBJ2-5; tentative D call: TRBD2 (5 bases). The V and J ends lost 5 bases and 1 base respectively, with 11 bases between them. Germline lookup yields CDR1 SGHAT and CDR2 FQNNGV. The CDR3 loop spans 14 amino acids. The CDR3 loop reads CASSSPGSQETQYF. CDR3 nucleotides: TGTGCCAGCAGCAGTCCGGGGTCCCAAGAGACCCAGTACTTC.

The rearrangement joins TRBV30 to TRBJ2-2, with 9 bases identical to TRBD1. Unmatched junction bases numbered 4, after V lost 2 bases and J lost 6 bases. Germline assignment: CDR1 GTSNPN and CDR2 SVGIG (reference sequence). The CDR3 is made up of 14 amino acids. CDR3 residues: CAWSTGGEAGELFF. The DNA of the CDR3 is TGTGCCTGGAGTACAGGGGGCGAAGCCGGGGAGCTGTTTTTT.

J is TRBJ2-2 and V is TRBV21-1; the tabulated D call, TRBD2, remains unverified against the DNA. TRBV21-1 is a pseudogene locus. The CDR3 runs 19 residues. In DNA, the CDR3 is TGTGCCAGCAGCAATAAGGATCTAACTAGCGGGAGGTGTGACGGGGAGCTGTTTTTT. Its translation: CASSNKDLTSGRCDGELFF.

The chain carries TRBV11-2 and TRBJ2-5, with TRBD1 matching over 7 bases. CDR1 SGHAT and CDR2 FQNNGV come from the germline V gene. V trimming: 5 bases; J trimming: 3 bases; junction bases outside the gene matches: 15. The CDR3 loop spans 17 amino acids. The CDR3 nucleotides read TGTGCCAGCAGCCGGAACGTTATCGGGACAGTCGAAGAGACCCAGTACTTC. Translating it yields CASSRNVIGTVEETQYF.

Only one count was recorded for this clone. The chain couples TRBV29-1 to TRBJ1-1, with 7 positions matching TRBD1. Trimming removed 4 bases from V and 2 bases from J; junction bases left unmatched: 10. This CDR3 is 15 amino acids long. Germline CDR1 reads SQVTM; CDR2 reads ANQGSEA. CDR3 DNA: TGCAGCGTTGGTGGAGTCGAGGGGGCCAACACTGAAGCTTTCTTT. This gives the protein CSVGGVEGANTEAFF. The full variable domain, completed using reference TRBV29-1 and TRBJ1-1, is SAVISQKPSRDICQRGTSLTIQCQVDSQVTMMFWYRQQPGQSLTLIATANQGSEATYESGFVIDKFPISRPNLTFSTLTVSNMSPEDSSIYLCSVGGVEGANTEAFFGQGTRLTVV.

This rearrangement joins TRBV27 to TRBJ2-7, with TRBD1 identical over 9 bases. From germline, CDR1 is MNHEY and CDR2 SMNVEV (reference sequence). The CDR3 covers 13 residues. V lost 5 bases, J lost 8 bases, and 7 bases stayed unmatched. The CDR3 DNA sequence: TGTGCCAGCAGTCAACCGTACAGGGGGCAGCAGTACTTC. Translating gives CASSQPYRGQQYF.

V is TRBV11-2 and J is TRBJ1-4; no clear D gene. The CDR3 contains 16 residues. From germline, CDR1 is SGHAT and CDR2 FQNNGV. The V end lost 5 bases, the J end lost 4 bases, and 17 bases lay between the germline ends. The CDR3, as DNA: TGTGCCAGCAGCCTAGTTGGTACGGGATATAATGAAAAACTGTTTTTT. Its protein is CASSLVGTGYNEKLFF.

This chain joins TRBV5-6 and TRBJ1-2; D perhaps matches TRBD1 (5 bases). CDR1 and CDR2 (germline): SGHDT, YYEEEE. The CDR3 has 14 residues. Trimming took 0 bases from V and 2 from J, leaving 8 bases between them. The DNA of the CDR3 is TGTGCCAGCAGCTTGGCTGGGGCAAACTATGGCTACACCTTC. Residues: CASSLAGANYGYTF.